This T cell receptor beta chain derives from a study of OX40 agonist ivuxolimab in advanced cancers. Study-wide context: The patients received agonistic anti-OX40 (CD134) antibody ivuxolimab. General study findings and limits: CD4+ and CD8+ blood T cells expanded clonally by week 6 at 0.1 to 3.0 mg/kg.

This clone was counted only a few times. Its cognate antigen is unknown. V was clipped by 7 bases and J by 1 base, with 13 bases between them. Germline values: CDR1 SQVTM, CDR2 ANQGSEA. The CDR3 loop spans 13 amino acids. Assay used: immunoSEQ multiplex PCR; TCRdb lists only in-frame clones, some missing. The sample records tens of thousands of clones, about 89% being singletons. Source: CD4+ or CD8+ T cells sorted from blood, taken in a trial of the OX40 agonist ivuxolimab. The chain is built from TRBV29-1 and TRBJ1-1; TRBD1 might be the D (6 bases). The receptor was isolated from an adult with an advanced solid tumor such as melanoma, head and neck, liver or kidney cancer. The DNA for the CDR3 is TGCAGCGCCGTAAGGGGGGCGAACACTGAAGCTTTCTTT. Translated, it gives CSAVRGANTEAFF.